The 3 T cell receptor beta chains below all came from one sample that was sequenced in a study of blood T cell repertoires in COVID-19. TCRdb keeps only in-frame clones here, not all; method: immunoSEQ multiplex PCR. In the table there are 200,000 or so clones, approximately 80% of which are singletons. Sequencing was done on a sample of PBMCs or T cells enriched from blood (not recorded which). These TCRs come from a man in his fifties or sixties who had recovered from COVID-19.

The CDR3 region is CASSGAGVGQFF. CDR3 nucleotide sequence: TGTGCCAGCAGTGGAGCGGGGGTCGGGCAGTTCTTC. The chain is built from TRBV12-3 or TRBV12-4 and TRBJ2-1; the match to TRBD2 covers 8 bases. The J segment lost 12 bases and the V segment lost 5 bases, leaving 6 bases of the junction unmatched. CDR3 size: 12 residues.

V is TRBV9 and J is TRBJ2-5; D remains ambiguous. The V gene's germline CDR1 is SGDLS and CDR2 YYNGEE. V gave up 0 bases and J gave up 5 bases, with 8 bases separating them. CDR3 size: 13 residues. CDR3 DNA: TGTGCCAGCAGCGTAGCGGTATTGGAGACCCAGTACTTC. This gives the protein CASSVAVLETQYF.

The V call is TRBV3-1 (or the pseudogene TRBV3-2), the J call TRBJ1-6; TRBD1 agrees at 8 bases. The germline V gene has CDR1 LGHDT and CDR2 YNNKEL (reference sequence). V trimming: 2 bases; J trimming: 10 bases; junction bases outside the gene matches: 4. CDR3 length: 14 amino acids. CDR3 sequence reads: CASSQRQGNSPLHF. CDR3 coding DNA: TGTGCCAGCAGCCAACGACAGGGGAACTCACCCCTCCACTTT.